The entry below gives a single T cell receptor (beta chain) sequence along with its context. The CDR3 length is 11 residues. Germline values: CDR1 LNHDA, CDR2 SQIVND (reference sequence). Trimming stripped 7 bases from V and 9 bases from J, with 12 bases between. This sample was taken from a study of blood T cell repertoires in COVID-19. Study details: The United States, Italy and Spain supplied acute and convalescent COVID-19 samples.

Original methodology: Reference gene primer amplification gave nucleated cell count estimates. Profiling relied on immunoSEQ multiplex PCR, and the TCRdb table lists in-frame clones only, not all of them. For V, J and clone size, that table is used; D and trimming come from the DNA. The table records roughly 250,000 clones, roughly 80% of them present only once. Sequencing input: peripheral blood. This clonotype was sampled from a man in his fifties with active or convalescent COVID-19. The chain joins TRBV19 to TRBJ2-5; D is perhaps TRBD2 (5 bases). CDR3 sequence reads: CASIGVGAQYF. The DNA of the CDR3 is TGTGCCAGTATTGGGGTCGGGGCCCAGTACTTC. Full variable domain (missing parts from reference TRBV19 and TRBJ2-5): DGGITQSPKYLFRKEGQNVTLSCEQNLNHDAMYWYRQDPGQGLRLIYYSQIVNDFQKGDIAEGYSVSREKKESFPLTVTSAQKNPTAFYLCASIGVGAQYFGPGTRLLVL.